This T cell receptor beta chain was profiled in a study of T cells in Graves' hyperthyroidism and ophthalmopathy. Study outcomes and limitations: Appearing also in blood were most of the thyroid clonotypes expanded above 0.001. Prediction of ophthalmopathy progression came a median roughly 6.4 months pre-onset.

Deletions cut 5 bases from V and 5 bases from J, with 12 bases between. The CDR3 extends over 14 amino acids. Germline lookup yields CDR1 MNHNY and CDR2 SVGAGI (reference sequence). Hyperthyroidism in the patients, aged 18 to 65, was newly diagnosed and under 2 months in duration. Any patient presenting with uncontrolled infection, other autoimmune disease, pregnancy or lactation was left out. Authors of the study amplified TCR beta CDR3 regions from RNA transcripts. Using the HTBI primer set, a first-round RT-PCR was run on the TCR CDR3. Each CDR3 protein is one row after TCRdb ran MiXCR on the multiplex PCR reads. The sample consists of about 840,000 distinct CDR3 sequences, 35% to 45% of them appearing once. A word on this clonotype: Its antigen is unknown.

V is TRBV6-6 and J is TRBJ2-2, with D possibly matching TRBD1 (7 bases). The sequencing input was blood. This clonotype was obtained from a man aged 18 to 29 with Graves' hyperthyroidism. The CDR3 loop reads CASSGGTETGELFF. In nucleotides, the CDR3 is TGTGCCAGCAGTGGAGGGACAGAGACCGGGGAGCTGTTTTTT.